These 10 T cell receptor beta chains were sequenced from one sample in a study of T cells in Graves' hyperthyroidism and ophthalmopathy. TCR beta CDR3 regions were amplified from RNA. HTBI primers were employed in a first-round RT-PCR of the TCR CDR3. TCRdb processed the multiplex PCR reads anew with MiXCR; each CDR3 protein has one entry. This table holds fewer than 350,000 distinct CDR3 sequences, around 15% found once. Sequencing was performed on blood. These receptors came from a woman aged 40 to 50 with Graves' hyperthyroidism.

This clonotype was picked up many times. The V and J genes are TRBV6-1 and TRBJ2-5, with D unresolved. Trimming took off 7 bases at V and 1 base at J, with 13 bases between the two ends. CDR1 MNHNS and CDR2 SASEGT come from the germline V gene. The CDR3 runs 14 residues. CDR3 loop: CASTPRRLQETQYF. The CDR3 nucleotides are TGTGCCAGCACCCCAAGGCGGCTCCAAGAGACCCAGTACTTC.

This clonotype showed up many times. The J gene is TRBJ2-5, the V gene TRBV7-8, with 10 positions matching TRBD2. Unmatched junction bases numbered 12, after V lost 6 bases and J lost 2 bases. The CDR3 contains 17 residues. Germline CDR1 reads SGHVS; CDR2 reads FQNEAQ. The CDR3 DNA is TGTGCCAGCAGGCATTCCCGACTAGCGGGTAGGCAAGAGACCCAGTACTTC. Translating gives CASRHSRLAGRQETQYF.

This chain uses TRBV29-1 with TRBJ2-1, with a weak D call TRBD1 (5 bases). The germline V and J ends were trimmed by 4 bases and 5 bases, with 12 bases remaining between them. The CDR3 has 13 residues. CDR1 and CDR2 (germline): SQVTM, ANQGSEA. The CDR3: CSVAETANNEQFF. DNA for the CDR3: TGCAGCGTTGCAGAGACAGCTAACAATGAGCAGTTCTTC.

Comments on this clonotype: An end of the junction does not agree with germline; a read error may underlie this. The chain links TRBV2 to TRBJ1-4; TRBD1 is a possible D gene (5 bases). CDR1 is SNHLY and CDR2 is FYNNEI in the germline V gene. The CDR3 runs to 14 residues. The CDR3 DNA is TGTGCCAACAGTGAACGGGGGGTTGGAGAAAAACTGTTTTTT. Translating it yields CANSERGVGEKLFF.

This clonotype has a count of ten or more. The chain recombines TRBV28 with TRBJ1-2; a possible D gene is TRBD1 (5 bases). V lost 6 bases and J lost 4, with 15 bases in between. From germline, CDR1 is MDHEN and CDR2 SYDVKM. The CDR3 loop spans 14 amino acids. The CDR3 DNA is TGTGCCAGCAGACGAACCGGGACCCGCTATGGCTACACCTTC. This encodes CASRRTGTRYGYTF.

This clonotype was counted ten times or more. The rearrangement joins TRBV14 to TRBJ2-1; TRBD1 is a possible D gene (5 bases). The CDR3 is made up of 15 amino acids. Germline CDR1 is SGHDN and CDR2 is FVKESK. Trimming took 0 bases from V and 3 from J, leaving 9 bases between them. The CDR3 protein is CASSQDLQGYNEQFF. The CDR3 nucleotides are TGTGCCAGCAGCCAAGATCTCCAGGGCTACAATGAGCAGTTCTTC.

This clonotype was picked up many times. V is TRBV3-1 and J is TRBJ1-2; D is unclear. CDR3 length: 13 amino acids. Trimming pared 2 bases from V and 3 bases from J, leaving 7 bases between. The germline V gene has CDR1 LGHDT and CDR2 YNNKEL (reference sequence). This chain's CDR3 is CASSQQTYYGYTF. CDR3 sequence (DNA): TGTGCCAGCAGCCAACAGACATACTATGGCTACACCTTC. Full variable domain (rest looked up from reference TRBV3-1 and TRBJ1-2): DTAVSQTPKYLVTQMGNDKSIKCEQNLGHDTMYWYKQDSKKFLKIMFSYNNKELIINETVPNRFSPKSPDKAHLNLHINSLELGDSAVYFCASSQQTYYGYTFGSGTRLTVV.

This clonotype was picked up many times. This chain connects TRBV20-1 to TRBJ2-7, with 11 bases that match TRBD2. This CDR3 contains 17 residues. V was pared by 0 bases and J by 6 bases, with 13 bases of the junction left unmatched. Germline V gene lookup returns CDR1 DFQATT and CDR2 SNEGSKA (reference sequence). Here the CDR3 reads CSARDRLAGSHAGEQYF. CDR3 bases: TGCAGTGCTAGAGACCGACTAGCGGGAAGCCACGCTGGCGAGCAGTACTTC.

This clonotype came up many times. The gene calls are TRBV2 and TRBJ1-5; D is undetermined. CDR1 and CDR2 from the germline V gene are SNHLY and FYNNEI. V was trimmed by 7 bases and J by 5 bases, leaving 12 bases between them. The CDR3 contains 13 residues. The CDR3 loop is CASTLWRDQPQHF. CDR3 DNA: TGTGCCAGCACCCTCTGGAGGGATCAGCCCCAGCATTTT.

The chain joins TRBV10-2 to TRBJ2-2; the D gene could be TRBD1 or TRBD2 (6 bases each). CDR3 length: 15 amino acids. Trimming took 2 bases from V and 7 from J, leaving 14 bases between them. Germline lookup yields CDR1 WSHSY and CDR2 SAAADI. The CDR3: CASSETRGAGGELFF. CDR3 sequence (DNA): TGCGCCAGCAGTGAGACGAGGGGGGCCGGCGGGGAGCTGTTTTTT.